What follows are 17 T cell receptor beta chains derived from one specimen sequenced in a study of blood T cell repertoires in COVID-19. Sequencing used immunoSEQ multiplex PCR; TCRdb keeps in-frame clones, though not all of them. The table records 15,000 to 17,000 clones, 75% to 90% of them present only once. The sequencing input was peripheral blood. These receptors originate from a man aged 70-80 years in a cohort sampled during active COVID-19.

This clone was found a few times. The rearrangement links TRBV25-1 to TRBJ1-4; D may be TRBD1 (5 bases). The ends were cut back, 7 bases at V and 3 bases at J, with 12 bases in the middle. CDR3 length: 14 amino acids. From germline, CDR1 is MGHDK and CDR2 SYGVNS. CDR3 sequence reads: CASTGGPANEKLFF. DNA of the CDR3: TGTGCCAGCACGGGGGGACCGGCTAATGAAAAACTGTTTTTT.

The chain links TRBV2 to TRBJ2-6; unclear D gene. The CDR3 runs to 14 residues. CDR1 is SNHLY and CDR2 is FYNNEI in the germline V gene. V was trimmed by 5 bases and J by 0 bases, leaving 5 bases between them. CDR3 coding DNA: TGTGCCAGCAGTATCGGCTCTGGGGCCAACGTCCTGACTTTC. Its protein product is CASSIGSGANVLTF.

In its sample, this clone is large. This chain uses TRBV19 with TRBJ2-7, with a possible D match to TRBD2 (5 bases). Germline CDR1 is LNHDA and CDR2 is SQIVND (reference sequence). The V gene lost 6 bases and the J gene lost 0 bases, with 12 bases spanning the gap. The CDR3 has 14 amino acids. This CDR3 reads CASSPLGASYEQYF. The CDR3 DNA reads TGTGCCAGTAGCCCCCTGGGAGCCTCCTACGAGCAGTACTTC.

CDR3 residues: CASSLQGADTGELFF. In nucleotides, the CDR3 is TGTGCCAGCAGCCTACAGGGGGCGGACACCGGGGAGCTGTTTTTT. The J gene is TRBJ2-2, the V gene TRBV9, with 9 positions matching TRBD1. Trimming took 4 bases from V and 3 from J; bases not matched to a gene: 4. CDR3 length equals 15 residues. The germline CDR1 and CDR2 sequences are SGDLS and YYNGEE.

This chain connects TRBV6-5 to TRBJ1-1, with TRBD1 as a possible D gene (6 bases). Germline V CDR1 and CDR2: MNHEY, SVGAGI. This CDR3 is built from 14 residues. V was shortened by 0 bases and J by 6 bases, with 11 bases between the two germline ends. The CDR3 spells CASSYSNRVAEAFF. The CDR3 DNA reads as TGTGCCAGCAGTTACTCGAACAGGGTTGCTGAAGCTTTCTTT.

The V call is TRBV15, the J call TRBJ1-4; 8 bases are a match to TRBD1. Per germline, CDR1 LNHNV and CDR2 YYDKDF (reference sequence). The CDR3 covers 15 residues. V trimming: 0 bases; J trimming: 8 bases; junction bases outside the gene matches: 5. DNA for the CDR3: TGTGCCACCAGCAGAGAGGGCAGGGGGCACGAAAAACTGTTTTTT. Encoded protein: CATSREGRGHEKLFF.

V gene TRBV5-1 combines with J gene TRBJ2-2; 7 positions agree with TRBD2. Germline V gene lookup returns CDR1 SGHRS and CDR2 YFSETQ. Germline trimming cut 0 bases from V and 1 base from J; bases unmatched to any gene: 6. The CDR3 length is 17 residues. The CDR3 reads CASSLVRGGGNTGELFF. The CDR3 nucleotides are TGCGCCAGCAGCTTGGTGCGTGGCGGGGGGAACACCGGGGAGCTGTTTTTT.

This chain uses TRBV19 with TRBJ2-2, with a possible D match to TRBD2 (5 bases). V lost 3 bases to trimming and J lost 3 bases, with 14 bases between them. CDR1 is LNHDA, CDR2 SQIVND, per germline (reference sequence). The CDR3 spans 16 residues. CDR3 DNA: TGTGCCAGTAGTATTATAAGTGTCGGGGACACCGGGGAGCTGTTTTTT. Translated: CASSIISVGDTGELFF.

The chain links TRBV11-3 to TRBJ1-6, with unresolved D. The ends were cut back, 1 base at V and 7 bases at J, with 5 bases in the middle. The CDR3 totals 13 residues. From germline, CDR1 is SGHNT and CDR2 YENEEA. The CDR3 is CASSLGGNSPLHF. The CDR3 nucleotides read TGTGCCAGCAGCTTAGGCGGCAATTCACCCCTCCACTTT.

The rearrangement links TRBV5-1 to TRBJ2-1; D unclear. Germline V CDR1 and CDR2: SGHRS, YFSETQ. This CDR3 spans 13 amino acids. V was shortened by 3 bases and J by 0 bases, with 4 bases between the two germline ends. The CDR3 reads CASSYSSYNEQFF. The CDR3 DNA reads as TGCGCCAGCAGCTATAGCTCCTACAATGAGCAGTTCTTC.

The chain carries TRBV19 and TRBJ2-1; 8 positions match TRBD1. Trimming at V came to 1 base and at J to 7 bases, leaving 6 bases not matched to a gene. Looked up from germline, CDR1 is LNHDA and CDR2 is SQIVND (reference sequence). The CDR3 has 15 amino acids. This CDR3 is CASSIGTGRSNEQFF. The CDR3 bases are TGTGCCAGTAGTATAGGGACAGGGAGGTCGAATGAGCAGTTCTTC.

The genes are TRBV3-1 (or the pseudogene TRBV3-2) and TRBJ1-5, with TRBD1 as a possible D gene (5 bases). The germline CDR1 and CDR2 sequences are LGHDT and YNNKEL (reference sequence). The CDR3 length is 14 residues. Deletions cut 1 base from V and 4 bases from J, with 8 bases between. CDR3 sequence (DNA): TGTGCCAGCAGCCAAGGACAGACAAATCAGCCCCAGCATTTT. Its translation is CASSQGQTNQPQHF.

This chain uses TRBV5-4 with TRBJ2-2; a possible D gene is TRBD2 (6 bases). CDR3 size: 13 residues. Looked up from germline, CDR1 is SGHNT and CDR2 is YYREEE (reference sequence). The ends were cut back, 2 bases at V and 6 bases at J, with 8 bases in the middle. The CDR3 loop is CASSFWDSGELFF. The DNA for the CDR3 is TGTGCCAGCAGCTTCTGGGACTCCGGGGAGCTGTTTTTT.

The V gene is TRBV29-1, the J gene TRBJ1-1; D gene uncertain. Germline lookup yields CDR1 SQVTM and CDR2 ANQGSEA. The CDR3 runs to 13 residues. V gave up 4 bases and J gave up 1 base, with 10 bases separating them. CDR3 amino acids: CSVVRRQNTEAFF. The CDR3 DNA follows: TGCAGCGTTGTCCGCAGACAGAACACTGAAGCTTTCTTT.

The chain employs TRBV25-1 and TRBJ1-2, with 7 positions matching TRBD1. V shed 6 bases and J 6 bases; nucleotides not matched to a gene: 4. The CDR3 contains 12 residues. Germline V CDR1 and CDR2: MGHDK, SYGVNS. CDR3 residues: CASRTGSHGYTF. The DNA for the CDR3 is TGTGCCAGCAGGACAGGGAGTCATGGCTACACCTTC.

V gene TRBV7-9 combines with J gene TRBJ2-7; 9 bases are shared with TRBD1. The CDR3 spans 14 residues. The germline CDR1 and CDR2 sequences are SEHNR and FQNEAQ (reference sequence). V lost 7 bases, J lost 3 bases, and 7 bases stayed unmatched. In DNA form, the CDR3 reads TGTGCCAGCACCAAACCGGGACAGGGCTACGAGCAGTACTTC. This codes for CASTKPGQGYEQYF.

The gene calls are TRBV19 and TRBJ1-2, with D maybe TRBD1 (5 bases). V was shortened by 7 bases and J by 8 bases, with 17 bases between the two germline ends. CDR3 length: 13 residues. The germline V gene encodes CDR1 LNHDA and CDR2 SQIVND (reference sequence). The CDR3 here is CASKGRAIGGYTF. DNA of the CDR3: TGTGCCAGTAAGGGGAGGGCTATCGGCGGCTACACCTTC.